This T cell receptor beta chain was observed in a study of T cell repertoires in aging, cancer and after chemotherapy. A remark on this clonotype: As yet, its antigen is unknown.

The template was genomic DNA from peripheral blood, not RNA. Trimming cost V 6 bases and J 7 bases, with 16 bases left between them. The CDR3 totals 13 residues. Germline V gives CDR1 SGHDT, CDR2 YYEEEE. Findings of the study overall: Age-matched healthy donors had significantly more diverse, less clonal blood TCR repertoires than untreated cancer patients.

Rearranged V-D-J TRB sequences were amplified with a mixed TRB-A/B primer pool. Each CDR3 protein gets one entry after TCRdb re-called the multiplex PCR reads with MiXCR. This table holds some 8,100 distinct CDR3 sequences, approximately 54% found once. The rearrangement joins TRBV5-6 to TRBJ1-2; tentatively, D is TRBD1 (6 bases). Sequencing was performed on blood. The TCR originated in a human donor in good health. For the CDR3, the DNA is TGTGCCAGCACCTCTTCAGGGGTAGGTGGCTACACCTTC. It translates to CASTSSGVGGYTF. Full variable domain (outside the CDR3, taken from reference TRBV5-6 and TRBJ1-2): DAGVTQSPTHLIKTRGQQVTLRCSPKSGHDTVSWYQQALGQGPQFIFQYYEEEERQRGNFPDRFSGHQFPNYSSELNVNALLLGDSALYLCASTSSGVGGYTFGSGTRLTVV.